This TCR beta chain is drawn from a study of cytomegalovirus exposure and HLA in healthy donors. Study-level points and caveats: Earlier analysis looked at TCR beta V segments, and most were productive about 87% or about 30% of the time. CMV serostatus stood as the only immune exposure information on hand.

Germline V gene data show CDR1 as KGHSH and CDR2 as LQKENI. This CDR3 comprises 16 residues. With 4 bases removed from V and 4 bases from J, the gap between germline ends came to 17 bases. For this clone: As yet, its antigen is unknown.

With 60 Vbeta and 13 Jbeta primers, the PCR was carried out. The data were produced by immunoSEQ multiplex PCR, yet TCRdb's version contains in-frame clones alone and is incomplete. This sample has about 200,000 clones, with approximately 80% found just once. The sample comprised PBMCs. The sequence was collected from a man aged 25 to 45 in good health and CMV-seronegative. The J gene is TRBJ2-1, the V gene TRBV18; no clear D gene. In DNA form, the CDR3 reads TGTGCCAGCTCACTACCTCTGGCGGCCCTTTACAATGAGCAGTTCTTC. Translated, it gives CASSLPLAALYNEQFF.